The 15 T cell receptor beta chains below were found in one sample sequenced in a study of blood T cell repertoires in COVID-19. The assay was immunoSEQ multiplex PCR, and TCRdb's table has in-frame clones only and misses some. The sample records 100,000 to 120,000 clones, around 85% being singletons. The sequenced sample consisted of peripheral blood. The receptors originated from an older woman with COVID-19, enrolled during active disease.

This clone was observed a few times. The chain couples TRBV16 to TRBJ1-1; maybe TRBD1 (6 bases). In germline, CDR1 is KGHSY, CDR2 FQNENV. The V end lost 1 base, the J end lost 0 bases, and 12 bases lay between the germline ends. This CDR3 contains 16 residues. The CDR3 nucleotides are TGTGCCAGCAGCCAATACATTGACAGGTTGAACACTGAAGCTTTCTTT. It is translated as CASSQYIDRLNTEAFF.

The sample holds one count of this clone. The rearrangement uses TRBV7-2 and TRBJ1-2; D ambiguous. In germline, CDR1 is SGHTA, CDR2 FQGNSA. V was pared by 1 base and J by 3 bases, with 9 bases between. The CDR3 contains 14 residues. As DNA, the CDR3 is TGTGCCAGCAGCTTAGGTGCAGGCCACTATGGCTACACCTTC. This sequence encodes CASSLGAGHYGYTF.

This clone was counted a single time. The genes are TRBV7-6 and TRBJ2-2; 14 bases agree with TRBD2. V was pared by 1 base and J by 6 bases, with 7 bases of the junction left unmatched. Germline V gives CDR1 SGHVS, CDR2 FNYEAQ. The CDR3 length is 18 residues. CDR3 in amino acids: CASSLGPGTSGGAGELFF. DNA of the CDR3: TGTGCCAGCAGCTTAGGGCCCGGGACTAGCGGGGGTGCCGGGGAGCTGTTTTTT.

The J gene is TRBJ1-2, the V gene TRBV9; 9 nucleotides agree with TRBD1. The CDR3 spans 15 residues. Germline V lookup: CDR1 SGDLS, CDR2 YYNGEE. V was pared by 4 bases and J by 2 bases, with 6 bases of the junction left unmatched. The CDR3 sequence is CASSSGTGKNYGYTF. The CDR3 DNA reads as TGTGCCAGCAGCTCCGGGACAGGGAAAAACTATGGCTACACCTTC.

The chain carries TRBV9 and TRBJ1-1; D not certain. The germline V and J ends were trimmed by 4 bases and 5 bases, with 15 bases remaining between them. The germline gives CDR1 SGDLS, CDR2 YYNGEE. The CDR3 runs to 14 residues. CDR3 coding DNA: TGTGCCAGCAGCCCCGAGGAGGGTTGGACTGAAGCTTTCTTT. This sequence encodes CASSPEEGWTEAFF.

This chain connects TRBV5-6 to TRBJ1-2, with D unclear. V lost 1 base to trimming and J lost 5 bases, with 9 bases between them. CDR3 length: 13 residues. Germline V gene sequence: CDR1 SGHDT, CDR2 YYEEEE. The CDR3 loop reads CASSLPGEYGYTF. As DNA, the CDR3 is TGTGCCAGCAGCTTGCCCGGAGAGTATGGCTACACCTTC.

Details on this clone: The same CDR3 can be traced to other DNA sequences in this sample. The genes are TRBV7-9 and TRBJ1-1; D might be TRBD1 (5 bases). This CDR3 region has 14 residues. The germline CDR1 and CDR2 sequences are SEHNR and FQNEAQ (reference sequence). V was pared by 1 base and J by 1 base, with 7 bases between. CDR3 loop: CASSLGTRNTEAFF. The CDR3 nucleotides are TGTGCCAGCAGCTTAGGGACAAGGAACACTGAAGCTTTCTTT.

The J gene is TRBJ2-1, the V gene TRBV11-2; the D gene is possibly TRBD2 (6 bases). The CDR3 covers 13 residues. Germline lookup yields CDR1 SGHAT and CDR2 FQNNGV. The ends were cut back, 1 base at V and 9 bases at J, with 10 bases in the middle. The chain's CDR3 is CASSLGTAGEQFF. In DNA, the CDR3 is TGTGCCAGCAGCTTAGGTACAGCGGGTGAGCAGTTCTTC.

DNA for the CDR3: TGTGCCAGCAGCTTAGATTCGGTACAAGAGACCCAGTACTTC. The encoded protein is CASSLDSVQETQYF. V is TRBV7-9 and J is TRBJ2-5; the D is unclear. The germline gives CDR1 SEHNR, CDR2 FQNEAQ (reference sequence). The ends were cut back, 1 base at V and 2 bases at J, with 8 bases in the middle. This CDR3 contains 14 residues.

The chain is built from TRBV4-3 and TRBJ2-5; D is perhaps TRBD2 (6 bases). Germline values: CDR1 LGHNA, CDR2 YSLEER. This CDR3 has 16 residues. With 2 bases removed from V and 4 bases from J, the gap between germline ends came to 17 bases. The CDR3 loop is CASSQNPLGGRETQYF. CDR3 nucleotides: TGCGCCAGCAGCCAAAATCCTCTCGGGGGACGAGAGACCCAGTACTTC.

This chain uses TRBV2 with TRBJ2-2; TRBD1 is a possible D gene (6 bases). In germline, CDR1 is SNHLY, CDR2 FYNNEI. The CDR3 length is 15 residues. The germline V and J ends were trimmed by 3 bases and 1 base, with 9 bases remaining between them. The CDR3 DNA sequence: TGTGCCAGCAGTGAGGACAGATTGAACACCGGGGAGCTGTTTTTT. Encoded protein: CASSEDRLNTGELFF.

The CDR3 protein is CASTREFSSYNSPLHF. In DNA form, the CDR3 reads TGTGCCAGTACGAGAGAGTTTAGCTCCTATAATTCACCCCTCCACTTT. The chain couples TRBV19 to TRBJ1-6, with D unclear. This CDR3 spans 16 amino acids. V was clipped by 7 bases and J by 0 bases, with 13 bases between them. CDR1 and CDR2 (germline): LNHDA, SQIVND (reference sequence).

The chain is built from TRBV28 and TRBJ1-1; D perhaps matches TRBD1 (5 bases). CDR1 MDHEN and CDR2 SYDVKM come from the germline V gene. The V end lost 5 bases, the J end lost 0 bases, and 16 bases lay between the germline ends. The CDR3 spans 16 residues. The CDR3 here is CASSLGGEGMNTEAFF. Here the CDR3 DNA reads TGTGCCAGCAGTCTGGGGGGGGAGGGGATGAACACTGAAGCTTTCTTT.

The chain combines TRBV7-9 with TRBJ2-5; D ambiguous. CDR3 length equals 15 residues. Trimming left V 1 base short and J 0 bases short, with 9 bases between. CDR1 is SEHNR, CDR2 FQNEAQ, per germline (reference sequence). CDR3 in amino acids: CASSLDRTNQETQYF. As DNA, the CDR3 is TGTGCCAGCAGCTTAGACAGAACCAACCAAGAGACCCAGTACTTC.

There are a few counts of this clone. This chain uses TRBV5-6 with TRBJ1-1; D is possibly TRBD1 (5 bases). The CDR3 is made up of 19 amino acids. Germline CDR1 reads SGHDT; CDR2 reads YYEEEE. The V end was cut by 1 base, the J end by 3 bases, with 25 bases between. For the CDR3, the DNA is TGTGCCAGCAGCTTGAGCGGGGCCACAAGGAGAAGTCCCTACACTGAAGCTTTCTTT. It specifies CASSLSGATRRSPYTEAFF.